One and the same sample provided the 9 T cell receptor beta chains below, sequenced in a study of cytomegalovirus exposure and HLA in healthy donors. Some clones are missing from TCRdb's copy, which holds only in-frame ones; the method was immunoSEQ multiplex PCR. The sample includes a few hundred thousand clones, about 86% seen only once; the top ten take 2.9%. The sample comprised PBMCs. The receptors were gathered from a woman aged 18-29 years in good health and CMV-seronegative.

This chain links TRBV7-3 with TRBJ2-2; D unclear. The germline V gene encodes CDR1 SGHTA and CDR2 FQGTGA. The CDR3 spans 14 residues. Trimming pared 5 bases from V and 4 bases from J, leaving 11 bases between. The CDR3 loop reads CASSLTRGTGELFF. The CDR3 nucleotides read TGTGCCAGCAGCCTCACGCGTGGCACCGGGGAGCTGTTTTTT. The full variable domain, in which reference TRBV7-3 and TRBJ2-2 provide the parts outside the CDR3, is GAGVSQTPSNKVTEKGKYVELRCDPISGHTALYWYRQSLGQGPEFLIYFQGTGAADDSGLPNDRFFAVRPEGSVSTLKIQRTERGDSAVYLCASSLTRGTGELFFGEGSRLTVL.

The J gene is TRBJ2-5, the V gene TRBV15, with D tentatively TRBD2 (5 bases). Germline CDR1 is LNHNV and CDR2 is YYDKDF (reference sequence). Trimming took 1 base from V and 1 from J, leaving 10 bases between them. The CDR3 loop spans 15 amino acids. CDR3 nucleotides: TGTGCCACCAGCAGAGGAACGGGAATCCAAGAGACCCAGTACTTC. It codes for CATSRGTGIQETQYF.

This clone appeared once. The chain joins TRBV6-5 to TRBJ2-1; 8 nucleotides match TRBD1. Germline-derived CDR1 and CDR2 are MNHEY and SVGAGI. Trimming at V came to 5 bases and at J to 0 bases, leaving 0 bases not matched to a gene. This CDR3 contains 14 residues. The CDR3 loop is CASSGQGSYNEQFF. The CDR3 region has the DNA TGTGCCAGCAGTGGACAGGGCTCCTACAATGAGCAGTTCTTC.

This chain joins TRBV5-4 and TRBJ2-3; a possible D gene is TRBD1 (5 bases). The germline CDR1 and CDR2 sequences are SGHNT and YYREEE (reference sequence). The V gene lost 4 bases and the J gene lost 4 bases, with 16 bases spanning the gap. This CDR3 has 15 residues. CDR3 sequence reads: CASSLEARGADTQYF. CDR3 DNA: TGTGCCAGCAGCCTGGAAGCTAGGGGCGCAGATACGCAGTATTTT.

CDR3 DNA: TGTGCCAGCAGTCCCCGGGATTTTAGTGAGCAGTTCTTC. It translates to CASSPRDFSEQFF. The J gene is TRBJ2-1, the V gene TRBV6-6; weak D call: TRBD2 (5 bases). Trimming took 5 bases from V and 9 from J, leaving 14 bases between them. The CDR3 is 13 amino acids. Germline V gives CDR1 MNHNY, CDR2 SVGAGI (reference sequence).

This clone was seen a single time. The rearrangement joins TRBV28 to TRBJ2-3; D not resolved. Trimming pared 4 bases from V and 5 bases from J, leaving 10 bases between. The CDR3 extends over 13 amino acids. Germline V gene data show CDR1 as MDHEN and CDR2 as SYDVKM. CDR3 nucleotides: TGTGCCAGCAGTTCAATACACAGAGATACGCAGTATTTT. Residues: CASSSIHRDTQYF.

This clone was observed a handful of times. This chain joins TRBV2 and TRBJ1-2; D is unresolved. The V end lost 0 bases, the J end lost 4 bases, and 3 bases lay between the germline ends. CDR1 is SNHLY, CDR2 FYNNEI, per germline. This CDR3 spans 12 amino acids. This chain's CDR3 is CASSEALYGYTF. The CDR3 DNA is TGTGCCAGCAGTGAAGCTCTCTATGGCTACACCTTC.

The J gene is TRBJ1-1, the V gene TRBV5-4; a possible D gene is TRBD1 (6 bases). Germline CDR1 reads SGHNT; CDR2 reads YYREEE (reference sequence). The CDR3 consists of 13 residues. V lost 4 bases, J lost 4 bases, and 11 bases lay in between. CDR3 protein: CASSQTGTTEAFF. The CDR3 coding sequence is TGTGCCAGCAGCCAAACAGGGACCACTGAAGCTTTCTTT.

The gene calls are TRBV30 and TRBJ2-1; TRBD2 is a possible D gene (5 bases). With 7 bases removed from V and 7 bases from J, the gap between germline ends came to 11 bases. CDR3 length: 11 amino acids. Germline V gene sequence: CDR1 GTSNPN, CDR2 SVGIG (reference sequence). CDR3 region: CALQTGNEQFF. As DNA, the CDR3 is TGTGCCTTACAGACGGGGAATGAGCAGTTCTTC.